Listed below are T cell receptor beta chains from one sample, sequenced in a study of CD8 T cells in ankylosing spondylitis. From the 5' RACE reads, TCRdb called clonotypes with MiXCR, one entry per CDR3 protein. The sample yields more than 150,000 distinct CDR3 sequences, 13% seen once. The sequenced material came from blood, either unsorted or a sorted T cell fraction (not recorded which). The source is a female donor with ankylosing spondylitis or in good health (not recorded which). Each CDR3 is given with its conserved first and last residue. A D gene is named only where the DNA matches it firmly. Clone size is stated in some rows and not others, as once, few, many or a class when expanded.

few	TRBV27	TRBJ2-7	.	CASSPQVGYEQYF	TGTGCCAGCAGTCCCCAGGTCGGGTACGAGCAGTACTTC
many	TRBV28	TRBJ2-2	TRBD2	CASSGSNTGGTGELFF	TGTGCCAGCAGCGGGAGTAATACGGGAGGAACCGGGGAGCTGTTTTTT
few	TRBV19	TRBJ1-1	.	CASVRKDGNTEAFF	TGTGCCAGTGTAAGAAAGGACGGAAACACTGAAGCTTTCTTT
medium-sized	TRBV24-1	TRBJ1-1	TRBD1	CATSDAQGPNTEAFF	TGTGCCACCAGTGATGCACAGGGGCCGAACACTGAAGCTTTCTTT
many	TRBV7-2	TRBJ1-5	TRBD1	CASSPDRVNQPQHF	TGTGCCAGCAGCCCCGACAGGGTTAATCAGCCCCAGCATTTT
.	TRBV15	TRBJ1-2	TRBD1	CATSRSGTGRVYGYTF	TGTGCCACCAGTAGGTCCGGGACAGGGAGAGTATACGGCTACACCTTC
many	TRBV29-1	TRBJ1-1	.	CSVEDRTRRAEAFF	TGCAGCGTTGAAGACCGGACCCGGAGGGCTGAAGCTTTCTTT
few	TRBV7-6	TRBJ2-5	.	CASSLRRVRETQYF	TGTGCCAGCAGCTTAAGGCGAGTCAGAGAGACCCAGTACTTC
few	TRBV18	TRBJ2-3	TRBD1	CASSPGTGGSDTQYF	TGTGCCAGCTCACCAGGGACAGGGGGCTCAGATACGCAGTATTTT
.	TRBV11-2	TRBJ2-7	TRBD1	CASSLSTGGNYEQYF	TGTGCCAGCAGCTTATCCACAGGGGGAAACTACGAGCAGTACTTC
many	TRBV20-1	TRBJ2-2	TRBD2	CSARGTSGRDTGELFF	TGCAGTGCTAGGGGGACTAGCGGGAGAGACACCGGGGAGCTGTTTTTT
many	TRBV20-1	TRBJ2-3	TRBD2	CSASLLAGGADTQYF	TGCAGTGCTAGTCTCCTAGCGGGAGGGGCGGATACGCAGTATTTT
few	TRBV20-1	TRBJ2-1	TRBD2	CSAGGVWNEQFF	TGCAGTGCTGGGGGGGTCTGGAATGAGCAGTTCTTC
few	TRBV28	TRBJ2-3	.	CASSSGTPTGNTQYF	TGTGCCAGCAGTTCGGGGACACCCACGGGAAATACGCAGTATTTT
.	TRBV5-1	TRBJ2-2	TRBD1	CVSRGQTNTGELFF	TGCGTCAGCAGGGGACAGACGAACACCGGGGAGCTGTTTTTT
few	TRBV7-9	TRBJ2-5	TRBD2	CASKTSGQQETQYF	TGTGCCAGCAAGACTAGCGGTCAACAAGAGACCCAGTACTTC
many	TRBV20-1	TRBJ2-1	TRBD2	CSASPLASGYNEQFF	TGCAGTGCTAGCCCGCTTGCTAGCGGGTACAATGAGCAGTTCTTC
few	TRBV12-5	TRBJ1-1	TRBD1	CASGIGQGGTEAFF	TGTGCTAGTGGGATCGGACAGGGTGGTACTGAAGCTTTCTTT
many	TRBV6-1	TRBJ2-1	.	CASSPGYSYNEQFF	TGTGCCAGCAGCCCCGGTTACTCCTACAATGAGCAGTTCTTC
.	TRBV20-1	TRBJ2-7	.	CSARERGRASYEQYF	TGCAGTGCTAGAGAAAGGGGCAGGGCCTCCTACGAGCAGTACTTC
few	TRBV25-1	TRBJ1-2	.	CASTPRGGDGYTF	TGTGCCAGCACCCCCCGGGGGGGCGATGGCTACACCTTC
many	TRBV9	TRBJ2-3	TRBD1	CASSAGQGRLDTQYF	TGTGCCAGCAGCGCCGGACAGGGACGGTTGGATACGCAGTATTTT
few	TRBV7-2	TRBJ1-4	.	CASRGGQGPEKLFF	TGTGCCAGCAGGGGTGGGCAGGGCCCCGAAAAACTGTTTTTT
many	TRBV5-1	TRBJ1-1	.	CASSPWRSGSSTEAFF	TGCGCCAGCAGCCCCTGGCGATCGGGGTCGAGCACTGAAGCTTTCTTT
few	TRBV25-1	TRBJ2-3	.	CASSEPPGRAGTDTQYF	TGTGCCAGCAGTGAACCCCCGGGACGCGCGGGCACAGATACGCAGTATTTT
many	TRBV15	TRBJ1-1	TRBD1	CATSRDRDRGNTEAFF	TGTGCCACCAGCAGAGATCGGGACAGGGGAAACACTGAAGCTTTCTTT